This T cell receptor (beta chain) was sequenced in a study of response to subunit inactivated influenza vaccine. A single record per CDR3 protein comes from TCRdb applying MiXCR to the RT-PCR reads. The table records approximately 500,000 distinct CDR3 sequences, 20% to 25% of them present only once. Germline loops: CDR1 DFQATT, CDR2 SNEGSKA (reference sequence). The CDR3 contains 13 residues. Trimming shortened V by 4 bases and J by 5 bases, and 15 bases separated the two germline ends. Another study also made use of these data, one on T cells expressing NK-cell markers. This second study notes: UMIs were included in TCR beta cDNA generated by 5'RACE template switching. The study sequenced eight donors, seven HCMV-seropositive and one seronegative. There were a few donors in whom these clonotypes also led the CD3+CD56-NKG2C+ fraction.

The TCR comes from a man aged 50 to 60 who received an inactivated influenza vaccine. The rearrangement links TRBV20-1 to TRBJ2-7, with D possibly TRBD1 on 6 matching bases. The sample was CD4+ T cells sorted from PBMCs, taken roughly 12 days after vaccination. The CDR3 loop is CSATQGYIHEQYF. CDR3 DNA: TGCAGTGCTACACAGGGATACATCCACGAGCAGTACTTC.